The rows below give T cell receptor beta chains drawn from one sample of a study of monozygotic twins with inflammatory bowel disease. TCRdb reprocessed the 5' RACE reads and reports one entry per CDR3 protein, with no DNA. In total, the table holds some 130,000 distinct CDR3 sequences. The material sequenced was blood. The receptors shown here come from a human donor with ulcerative colitis or Crohn's disease, or a healthy co-twin of an affected twin (not recorded which). Both conserved end residues are part of each CDR3. Each record gives: CDR3 length, V gene, J gene, CDR3 protein.

length: 14
V: TRBV6-5
J: TRBJ2-7
CDR3: CASSLTGLTYEQYF

length: 13
V: TRBV11-1
J: TRBJ1-1
CDR3: CASSADRGPGAFF

length: 13
V: TRBV2
J: TRBJ2-1
CDR3: CADKERIYNEQFF

length: 17
V: TRBV21-1
J: TRBJ2-1
CDR3: CASSKRDLPVRLNEQFF

length: 15
V: TRBV10-2
J: TRBJ2-3
CDR3: CASSEWTGRADTQYF

length: 15
V: TRBV5-4
J: TRBJ2-3
CDR3: CASSRFGGTGDTQYF

length: 13
V: TRBV6-1
J: TRBJ1-2
CDR3: CASSVRPTYGYTF

length: 14
V: TRBV15
J: TRBJ2-1
CDR3: CATSRDVGSYEQFF

length: 15
V: TRBV9
J: TRBJ1-4
CDR3: CASSVGDPRTEKLFF

length: 16
V: TRBV12-3/TRBV12-4
J: TRBJ1-1
CDR3: CASSLVGTERSAEAFF

length: 11
V: TRBV28
J: TRBJ2-7
CDR3: CASKTSREQYF

length: 13
V: TRBV29-1
J: TRBJ1-2
CDR3: CSALQGISYGYTF

length: 15
V: TRBV14
J: TRBJ2-7
CDR3: CASSQDEGRSYEQYF

length: 16
V: TRBV30
J: TRBJ2-2
CDR3: CASREEGGGIPGELFF

length: 12
V: TRBV20-1
J: TRBJ2-5
CDR3: CSARAGHETQYF

length: 15
V: TRBV6-4
J: TRBJ2-1
CDR3: CASSPSGMSYNEQFF

length: 17
V: TRBV28
J: TRBJ2-1
CDR3: CASSSVLAGESYNEQFF

length: 15
V: TRBV11-1
J: TRBJ2-1
CDR3: CASSLTGLRNNEQFF

length: 14
V: TRBV3-1
J: TRBJ2-5
CDR3: CASSQEWVQETQYF

length: 15
V: TRBV7-3
J: TRBJ2-1
CDR3: CASSAPSGYYNEQFF

length: 14
V: TRBV12-3/TRBV12-4
J: TRBJ2-5
CDR3: CASSFKMGQETQYF

length: 14
V: TRBV7-6
J: TRBJ2-1
CDR3: CASSPTGKYNEQFF

length: 12
V: TRBV6-6
J: TRBJ1-1
CDR3: CASGSVRTEAFF

length: 13
V: TRBV27
J: TRBJ1-2
CDR3: CASSHRGRSGYTF

length: 12
V: TRBV12-3/TRBV12-4
J: TRBJ1-3
CDR3: CAGRNSGNTIYF

length: 16
V: TRBV9
J: TRBJ2-1
CDR3: CASSVVLAGGGDEQFF

length: 15
V: TRBV19
J: TRBJ1-4
CDR3: CASSPPGAADEKLFF

length: 14
V: TRBV10-3
J: TRBJ2-7
CDR3: CAINLGASSYEQYF

length: 16
V: TRBV5-1
J: TRBJ1-5
CDR3: CASSLGRNGGNQPQHF

length: 14
V: TRBV5-4
J: TRBJ2-1
CDR3: CASSLSGRRNEQFF

length: 16
V: TRBV4-1
J: TRBJ1-4
CDR3: CASSQVPGPGNEKLFF

length: 14
V: TRBV5-1
J: TRBJ1-5
CDR3: CASSSGTPNQPQHF

length: 15
V: TRBV5-1
J: TRBJ2-3
CDR3: CASSLGRYATDTQYF

length: 14
V: TRBV18
J: TRBJ2-7
CDR3: CASSPGGLVEEQYF

length: 12
V: TRBV6-6
J: TRBJ2-7
CDR3: CASRWSGGEQYF

length: 15
V: TRBV5-4
J: TRBJ2-2
CDR3: CASSGRQGQSGELFF

length: 14
V: TRBV5-1
J: TRBJ1-1
CDR3: CASSLGAPNTEAFF

length: 13
V: TRBV29-1
J: TRBJ2-1
CDR3: CSVINSGVHEQFF

length: 12
V: TRBV19
J: TRBJ2-4
CDR3: CASRMGGGIQYF

length: 13
V: TRBV20-1
J: TRBJ2-5
CDR3: CSAPGQVIGTQYF

length: 16
V: TRBV10-3
J: TRBJ1-1
CDR3: CAISVGRSGADTEAFF

length: 17
V: TRBV20-1
J: TRBJ2-7
CDR3: CSARTAREASGSYEQYF

length: 13
V: TRBV29-1
J: TRBJ2-2
CDR3: CSVTGGEAGELFF

length: 13
V: TRBV7-6
J: TRBJ2-3
CDR3: CASSSRLADTQYF

length: 15
V: TRBV7-3
J: TRBJ2-7
CDR3: CASSGQTSGIDEQYF

length: 14
V: TRBV10-3
J: TRBJ2-5
CDR3: CATGIRDRVETQYF

length: 22
V: TRBV18
J: TRBJ2-1
CDR3: CASSPPTPGGSGYQSSYNEQFF

length: 16
V: TRBV9
J: TRBJ2-1
CDR3: CASSVGTSGSINEQFF

length: 15
V: TRBV7-2
J: TRBJ2-7
CDR3: CASSSQRRGVYEQYF

length: 12
V: TRBV14
J: TRBJ2-1
CDR3: CASSQEAGQQFF

length: 15
V: TRBV6-1
J: TRBJ1-1
CDR3: CASSEVWRANTEAFF

length: 13
V: TRBV19
J: TRBJ2-4
CDR3: CASGTQGANIQYF

length: 13
V: TRBV5-1
J: TRBJ2-7
CDR3: CASGPGGTNEQYF